The sequence of this TCR beta chain was determined in a study of low-dose radiotherapy and immunotherapy resistance in tumors. Study overall: Daily, from cycle 1 day 1 and for four cycles, patients took oral aspirin 300 mg.

The sample's time point: before trial treatment. The germline gives CDR1 DFQATT, CDR2 SNEGSKA (reference sequence). V lost 3 bases to trimming and J lost 2 bases; unmatched junction nucleotides: 11. The CDR3 spans 16 residues. This clonotype was found many times. Covering alpha and beta chains, TRAV- and TRBV-specific primers were used for the first-strand cDNA. With a constant-region primer and a V-primer adapter, TCRs were subjected to roughly 20 PCR cycles of amplification. MiXCR, applied by TCRdb to the reads, yields one record per CDR3 protein. The sample gives around 69,000 distinct CDR3 sequences, around a third of which show up once; around 10% is in the top ten.

Sequencing used PBMCs, obtained before treatment. The rearrangement uses TRBV20-1 and TRBJ2-5; 8 bases fit TRBD2. This clonotype was sampled from a female donor with ovarian cancer. The CDR3 nucleotides are TGCAGTGCTAGTGCACCGGGAGGGCCAGGACAAGAGACCCAGTACTTC. This codes for CSASAPGGPGQETQYF.